Here is one T cell receptor (beta chain) with its context. This clonotype has a handful of counts. Its antigen specificity is not known. No quality values exist for individual bases; no much larger clone is one base distant. This entry belongs to a study of T cells of healthy individuals (dated by TCRdb to about 2018). The library was made by 5' RACE. The sequencer listed for this sample is Illumina MiSeq. TCRdb passed the public sequencing reads through fastp at Q25 and MiXCR, retaining productive beta sequences. Rows are unified per CDR3 protein, each entry keeping the most common DNA and genes. This sample gives some 85,000 distinct CDR3 sequences in total; approximately 4.8% of them show up just once. Approximately 8% of the sample lies in the top ten. The CDR3 measures 16 amino acids from cysteine to phenylalanine. Of the read, only the CDR3 DNA is kept; its 48 bases are in frame from base 1. V ends up 0 bases short and J 3 bases short, with an unmatched junction base count of 5. Per the germline V gene, MNHEY is the CDR1 and SVGEGT is the CDR2.

The clonotype comes from a female donor in good health. The rearranged chain carries TRBV6-2 or TRBV6-3 and TRBJ2-5, and 9 junctional nucleotides match TRBD2. CDR3 protein: CASSYSPGLAKETQYF. The sequence in DNA is TGTGCCAGCAGTTACTCTCCAGGACTAGCGAAAGAGACCCAGTACTTC.